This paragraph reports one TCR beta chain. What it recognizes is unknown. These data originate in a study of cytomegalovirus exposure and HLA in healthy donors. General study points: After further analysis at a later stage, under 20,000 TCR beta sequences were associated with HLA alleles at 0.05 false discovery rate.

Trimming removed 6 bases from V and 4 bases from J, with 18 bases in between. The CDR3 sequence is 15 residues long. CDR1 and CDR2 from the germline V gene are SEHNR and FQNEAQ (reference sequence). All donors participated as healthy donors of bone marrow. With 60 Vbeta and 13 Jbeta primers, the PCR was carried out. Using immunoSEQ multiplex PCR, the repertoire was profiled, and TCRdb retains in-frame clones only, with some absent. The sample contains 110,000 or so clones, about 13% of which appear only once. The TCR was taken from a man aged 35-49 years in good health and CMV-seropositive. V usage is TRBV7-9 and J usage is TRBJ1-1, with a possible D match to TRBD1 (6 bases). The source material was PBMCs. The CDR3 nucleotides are TGTGCCAGCAGTCCCAAGGGGGGGCCGGTCACTGAAGCTTTCTTT. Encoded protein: CASSPKGGPVTEAFF.